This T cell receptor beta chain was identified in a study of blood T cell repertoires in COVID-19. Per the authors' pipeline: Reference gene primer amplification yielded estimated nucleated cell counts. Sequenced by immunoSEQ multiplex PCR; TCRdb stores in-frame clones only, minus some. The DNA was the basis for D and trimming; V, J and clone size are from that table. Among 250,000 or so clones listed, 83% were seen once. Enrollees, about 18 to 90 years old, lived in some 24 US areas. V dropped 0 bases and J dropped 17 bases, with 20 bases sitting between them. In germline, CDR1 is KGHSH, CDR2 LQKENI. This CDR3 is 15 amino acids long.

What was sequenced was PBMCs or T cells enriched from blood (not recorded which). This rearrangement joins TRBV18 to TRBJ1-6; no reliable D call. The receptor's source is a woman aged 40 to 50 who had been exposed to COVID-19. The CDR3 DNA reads TGTGCCAGCTCACCACCGGGTCGGGAGGGCTTGGAGGTCCACTTT. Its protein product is CASSPPGREGLEVHF.